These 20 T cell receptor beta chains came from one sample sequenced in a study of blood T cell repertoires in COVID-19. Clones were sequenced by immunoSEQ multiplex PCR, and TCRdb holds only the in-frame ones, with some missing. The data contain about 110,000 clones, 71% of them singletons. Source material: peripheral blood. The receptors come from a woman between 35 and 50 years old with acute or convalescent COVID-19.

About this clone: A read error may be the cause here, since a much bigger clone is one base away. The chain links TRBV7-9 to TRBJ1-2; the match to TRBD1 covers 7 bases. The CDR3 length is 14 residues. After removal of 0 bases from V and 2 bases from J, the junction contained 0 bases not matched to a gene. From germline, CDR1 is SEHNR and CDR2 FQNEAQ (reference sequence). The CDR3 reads CASSLAGQNYGYTF. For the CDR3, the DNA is TGTGCCAGCAGCTTAGCGGGACAGAACTATGGCTACACCTTC.

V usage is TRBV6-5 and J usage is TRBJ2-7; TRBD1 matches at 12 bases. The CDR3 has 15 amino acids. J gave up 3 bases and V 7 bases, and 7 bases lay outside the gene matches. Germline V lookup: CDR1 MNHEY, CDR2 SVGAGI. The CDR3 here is CASTSGQGAIYEQYF. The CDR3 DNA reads TGTGCCAGCACTTCGGGACAGGGGGCGATCTACGAGCAGTACTTC.

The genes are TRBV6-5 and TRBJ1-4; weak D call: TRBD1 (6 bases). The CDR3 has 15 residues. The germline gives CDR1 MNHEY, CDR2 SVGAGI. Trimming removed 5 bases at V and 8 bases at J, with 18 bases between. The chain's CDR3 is CASSIWGRAGEKLFF. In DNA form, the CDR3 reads TGTGCCAGCAGTATTTGGGGGCGGGCCGGAGAAAAACTGTTTTTT.

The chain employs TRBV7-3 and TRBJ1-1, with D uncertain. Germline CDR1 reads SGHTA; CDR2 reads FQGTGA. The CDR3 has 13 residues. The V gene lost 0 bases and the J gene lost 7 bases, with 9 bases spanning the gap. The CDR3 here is CASSLTRLDEAFF. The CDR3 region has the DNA TGTGCCAGCAGCTTAACGAGGTTGGATGAAGCTTTCTTT.

The CDR3 DNA follows: TGTGCCAGCAGGCCCGGAACGCAGGGGTCCAATGAGCAGTTCTTC. Translated: CASRPGTQGSNEQFF. The rearrangement uses TRBV27 and TRBJ2-1; D possibly corresponds to TRBD1 (6 bases). CDR1 is MNHEY and CDR2 is SMNVEV in the germline V gene (reference sequence). V was pared by 6 bases and J by 6 bases, with 18 bases between. The CDR3 is made up of 15 amino acids.

CDR3 in amino acids: CASSPTSVNNEQFF. The CDR3 nucleotides read TGCGCCAGCAGCCCGACTAGCGTGAACAATGAGCAGTTCTTC. The chain couples TRBV5-1 to TRBJ2-1, with 8 nucleotides matching TRBD2. Per germline, CDR1 SGHRS and CDR2 YFSETQ. This CDR3 has 14 amino acids. V lost 4 bases and J lost 5; bases outside the gene matches: 5.

The CDR3 DNA reads TGTGCCAGCAGCCAAGAGAGGGCTGGGGCAGGGGACCGGGGCTACACCTTC. It translates to CASSQERAGAGDRGYTF. The chain recombines TRBV3-1 (or the pseudogene TRBV3-2) with TRBJ1-2; D is possibly TRBD1 (6 bases). The CDR3 totals 17 residues. V was pared by 0 bases and J by 8 bases, with 22 bases between. Germline CDR1 is LGHDT and CDR2 is YNNKEL (reference sequence).

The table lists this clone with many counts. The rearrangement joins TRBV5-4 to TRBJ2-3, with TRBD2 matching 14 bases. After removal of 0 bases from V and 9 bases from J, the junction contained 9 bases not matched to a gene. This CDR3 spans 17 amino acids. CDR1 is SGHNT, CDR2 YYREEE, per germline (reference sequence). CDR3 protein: CASSLGGLAGASPTQYF. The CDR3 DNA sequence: TGTGCCAGCAGCTTGGGGGGACTAGCGGGGGCCTCACCCACGCAGTATTTT.

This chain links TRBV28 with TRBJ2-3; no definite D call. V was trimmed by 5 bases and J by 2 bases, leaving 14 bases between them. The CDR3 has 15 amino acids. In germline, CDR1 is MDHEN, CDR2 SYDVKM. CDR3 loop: CASSIFTLFTDTQYF. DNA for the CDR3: TGTGCCAGCAGTATTTTTACTCTCTTCACAGATACGCAGTATTTT.

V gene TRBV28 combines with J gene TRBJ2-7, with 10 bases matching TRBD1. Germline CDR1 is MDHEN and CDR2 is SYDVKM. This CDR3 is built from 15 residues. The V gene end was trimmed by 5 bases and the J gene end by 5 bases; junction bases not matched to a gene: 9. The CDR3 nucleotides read TGTGCCAGCAGTCCGTCGGGACAGGGGAATGACGAGCAGTACTTC. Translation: CASSPSGQGNDEQYF.

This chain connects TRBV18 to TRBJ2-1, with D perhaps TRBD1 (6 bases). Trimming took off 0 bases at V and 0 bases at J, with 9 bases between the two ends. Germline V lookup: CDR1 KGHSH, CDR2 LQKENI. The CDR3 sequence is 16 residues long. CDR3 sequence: CASSPPSRGSYNEQFF. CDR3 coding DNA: TGTGCCAGCTCACCACCAAGCAGGGGCTCCTACAATGAGCAGTTCTTC.

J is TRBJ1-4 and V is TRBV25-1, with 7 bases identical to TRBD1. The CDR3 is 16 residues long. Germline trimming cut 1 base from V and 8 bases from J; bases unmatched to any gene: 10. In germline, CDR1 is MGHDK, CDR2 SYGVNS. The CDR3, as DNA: TGTGCCAGCAGTGAATTCCAGGACAGGAGGGGGGAAAAACTGTTTTTT. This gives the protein CASSEFQDRRGEKLFF.

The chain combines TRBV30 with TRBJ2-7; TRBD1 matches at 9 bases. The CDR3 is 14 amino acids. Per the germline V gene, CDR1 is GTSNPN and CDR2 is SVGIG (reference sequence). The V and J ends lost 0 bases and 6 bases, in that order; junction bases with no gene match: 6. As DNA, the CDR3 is TGTGCCTGGAGTGTAGGACAGGGGTTCCGCGAGCAGTACTTC. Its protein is CAWSVGQGFREQYF.

This CDR3 reads CASSSLWGADTQYF. The CDR3 region has the DNA TGTGCCAGCAGTTCCTTGTGGGGGGCAGATACGCAGTATTTT. The gene calls are TRBV6-4 and TRBJ2-3, with D perhaps TRBD2 (6 bases). V was cut by 5 bases and J by 4 bases, with 13 bases left in between. The CDR3 has 14 amino acids. Germline CDR1 and CDR2: MRHNA and SNTAGT.

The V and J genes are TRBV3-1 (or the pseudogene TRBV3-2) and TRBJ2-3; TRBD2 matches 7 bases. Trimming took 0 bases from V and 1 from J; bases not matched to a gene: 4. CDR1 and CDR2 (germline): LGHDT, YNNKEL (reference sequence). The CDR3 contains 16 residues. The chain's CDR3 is CASSQEGRGGTDTQYF. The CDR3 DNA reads TGTGCCAGCAGCCAAGAAGGTCGGGGGGGCACAGATACGCAGTATTTT.

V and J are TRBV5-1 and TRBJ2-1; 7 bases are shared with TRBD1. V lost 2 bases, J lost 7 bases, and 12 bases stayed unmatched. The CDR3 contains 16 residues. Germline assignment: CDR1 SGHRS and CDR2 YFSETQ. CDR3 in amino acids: CASSLGGTAPHNEQFF. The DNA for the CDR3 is TGCGCCAGCAGCTTAGGGGGCACGGCGCCCCATAATGAGCAGTTCTTC.

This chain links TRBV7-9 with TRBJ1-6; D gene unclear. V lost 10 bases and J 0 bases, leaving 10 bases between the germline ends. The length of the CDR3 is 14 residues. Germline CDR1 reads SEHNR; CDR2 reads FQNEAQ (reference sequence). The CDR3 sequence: CATQKSSYNSPLHF. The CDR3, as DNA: TGTGCCACTCAGAAAAGCTCCTATAATTCACCCCTCCACTTT. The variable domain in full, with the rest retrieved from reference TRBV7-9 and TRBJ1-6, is DTGVSQNPRHKITKRGQNVTFRCDPISEHNRLYWYRQTLGQGPEFLTYFQNEAQLEKSRLLSDRFSAERPKGSFSTLEIQRTEQGDSAMYLCATQKSSYNSPLHFGNGTRLTVT.

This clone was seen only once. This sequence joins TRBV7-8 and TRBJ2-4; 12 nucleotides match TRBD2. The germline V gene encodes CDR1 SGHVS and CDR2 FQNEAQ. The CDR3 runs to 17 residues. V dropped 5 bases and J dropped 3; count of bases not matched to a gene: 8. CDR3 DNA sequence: TGTGCCAGCAGCCGAGGACTAGCGGGGCAGGGCAAAAACATTCAGTACTTC. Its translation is CASSRGLAGQGKNIQYF.

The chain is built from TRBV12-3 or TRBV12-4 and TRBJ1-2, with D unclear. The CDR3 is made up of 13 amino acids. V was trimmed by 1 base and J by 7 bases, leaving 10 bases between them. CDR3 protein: CASSLEQFGGYTF. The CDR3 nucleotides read TGTGCCAGCAGTTTAGAACAGTTCGGTGGCTACACCTTC.

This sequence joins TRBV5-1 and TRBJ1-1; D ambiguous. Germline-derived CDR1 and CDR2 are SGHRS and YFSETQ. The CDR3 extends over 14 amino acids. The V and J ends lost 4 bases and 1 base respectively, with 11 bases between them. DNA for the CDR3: TGCGCCAGCAGCAGAAACAGAGCGAACACTGAAGCTTTCTTT. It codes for CASSRNRANTEAFF.